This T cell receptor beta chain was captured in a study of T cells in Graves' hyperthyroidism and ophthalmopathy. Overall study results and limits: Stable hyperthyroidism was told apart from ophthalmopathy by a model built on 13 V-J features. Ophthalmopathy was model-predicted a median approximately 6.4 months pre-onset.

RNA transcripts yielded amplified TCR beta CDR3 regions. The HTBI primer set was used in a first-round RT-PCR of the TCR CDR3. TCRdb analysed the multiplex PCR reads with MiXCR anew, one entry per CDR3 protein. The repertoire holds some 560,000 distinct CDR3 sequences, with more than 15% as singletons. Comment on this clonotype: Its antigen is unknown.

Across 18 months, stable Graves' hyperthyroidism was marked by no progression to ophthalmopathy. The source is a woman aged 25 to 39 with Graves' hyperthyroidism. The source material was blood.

The CDR3 region is CASSFRGGPDEQFF. The CDR3 bases are TGCGCCAGCAGCTTTAGGGGAGGGCCTGATGAGCAGTTCTTC. V is TRBV5-1 and J is TRBJ2-1; 7 bases align to TRBD2. CDR1 and CDR2 (germline): SGHRS, YFSETQ. CDR3 length: 14 amino acids. V lost 2 bases to trimming and J lost 8 bases; unmatched junction nucleotides: 7.